One and the same sample provided the 13 T cell receptor beta chains below, sequenced in a study of blood T cells in healthy people across ages. Using a J-beta primer mix together with a sample-barcoded 5' primer, a second PCR was run for roughly 6 to 12 cycles. TCRdb called the 5' RACE reads again in MiXCR, with one record for every CDR3 protein. The sample has some 1,000,000 distinct CDR3 sequences; under 30% are singletons. These data are also associated with another study on T cells of mothers and their children.

The sequenced sample was blood. The receptors stem from a girl aged 2-10 years in good health.

The CDR3 sequence is CASSQGTPGLAGVHEQYF. CDR3 in DNA: TGTGCCAGCAGCCAAGGCACCCCGGGACTAGCGGGAGTCCACGAGCAGTACTTC. V is TRBV14 and J is TRBJ2-5, with 14 nucleotides matching TRBD2. TRBJ2-7 matches the DNA end more closely, so the J call is doubtful. Germline lookup yields CDR1 SGHDN and CDR2 FVKESK. The CDR3 loop spans 18 amino acids.

J is TRBJ2-5 and V is TRBV5-5, with D uncertain. Per the germline V gene, CDR1 is SGHKS and CDR2 is YYEKEE (reference sequence). The CDR3 runs to 14 residues. The V and J ends lost 2 bases and 3 bases respectively, with 11 bases between them. The CDR3 DNA follows: TGTGCCAGCAGCTTTCTTGGCAGCGAAGAGACCCAGTACTTC. As protein: CASSFLGSEETQYF.

This clonotype came up a few times. The chain's CDR3 is CASRGDFEETQYF. In nucleotides, the CDR3 is TGTGCCAGCAGGGGGGATTTCGAGGAGACCCAGTACTTC. The gene calls are TRBV21-1 and TRBJ2-5; the table names TRBD1, a call not compared with the DNA. TRBV21-1 constitutes a pseudogene. The CDR3 has 13 amino acids.

The chain is built from TRBV20-1 and TRBJ1-2; no firm D call. CDR3 length equals 12 residues. CDR1 is DFQATT and CDR2 is SNEGSKA in the germline V gene (reference sequence). V was shortened by 3 bases and J by 1 base, with 6 bases between the two germline ends. CDR3 coding DNA: TGCAGTGCTAGCAAAGATAACTATGGCTACACCTTC. Protein: CSASKDNYGYTF.

The rearrangement links TRBV27 to TRBJ1-6, with D unresolved. V was pared by 4 bases and J by 9 bases, with 10 bases between. CDR1 and CDR2 (germline): MNHEY, SMNVEV (reference sequence). CDR3 length: 13 residues. The CDR3 region is CASSYDRGSPLHF. CDR3 bases: TGTGCCAGCAGTTATGATCGGGGTTCACCCCTCCACTTT.

The J gene is TRBJ2-7, the V gene TRBV28, with TRBD2 as a possible D gene (6 bases). The J call is doubtful: the DNA matches TRBJ2-5 better. The germline CDR1 and CDR2 sequences are MDHEN and SYDVKM. This CDR3 has 14 amino acids. CDR3 coding DNA: TGTGCCAGCAGCCCCTCCGGGGACTTGGAGACCCAGTACTTC. Its protein product is CASSPSGDLETQYF.

This clonotype was counted a few times. This chain links TRBV5-5 with TRBJ2-7; maybe TRBD1 (5 bases). Trimming left V 1 base short and J 5 bases short, with 10 bases between. CDR1 and CDR2 from the germline V gene are SGHKS and YYEKEE (reference sequence). This CDR3 contains 13 residues. CDR3: CASSLYRYDEQYF. The CDR3 nucleotides are TGTGCCAGCAGCTTGTACAGGTATGACGAGCAGTACTTC.

This CDR3 is CSGRVQGTDTQYF. CDR3 coding DNA: TGCAGTGGCAGAGTCCAGGGGACAGATACGCAGTATTTT. The chain carries TRBV20-1 and TRBJ2-3; TRBD1 might be the D (6 bases). CDR1 DFQATT and CDR2 SNEGSKA come from the germline V gene (reference sequence). Trimming removed 7 bases from V and 3 bases from J, with 14 bases in between. CDR3 size: 13 residues.

The genes are TRBV7-9 and TRBJ1-6, with 8 bases that match TRBD1. The CDR3 covers 14 residues. The V gene end was trimmed by 6 bases and the J gene end by 8 bases; junction bases not matched to a gene: 6. The V gene's germline CDR1 is SEHNR and CDR2 FQNEAQ (reference sequence). DNA of the CDR3: TGTGCCAGCAGACGTCCGGGACAGGATTCACCCCTCCACTTT. This sequence encodes CASRRPGQDSPLHF.

On this clonotype itself: One junction end disagrees with the germline gene, perhaps due to a read error. The J gene is TRBJ2-7, the V gene TRBV23-1; D remains ambiguous. Being an ORF, TRBV23-1 has a function that is uncertain. The CDR3 length is 14 residues. The CDR3 region has the DNA TGCGCCAGCAGTCAACCCTCGTATTCCTGCGAGCAGTACTTC. It yields the protein CASSQPSYSCEQYF.

This clonotype was counted only a few times. This chain connects TRBV28 to TRBJ2-5; tentatively, D is TRBD1 or TRBD2 (6 bases each). V gave up 2 bases and J gave up 1 base, with 14 bases separating them. The length of the CDR3 is 16 residues. CDR1 is MDHEN, CDR2 SYDVKM, per germline. CDR3 protein: CASSLRRGDLQETQYF. DNA of the CDR3: TGTGCCAGCAGTTTAAGGAGGGGGGACCTCCAAGAGACCCAGTACTTC.

This clonotype was seen only once. The CDR3, as DNA: TGTGCCAGCAGTTTATTCCCGGACGGCTATGGCTACACCTTC. It translates to CASSLFPDGYGYTF. The gene calls are TRBV27 and TRBJ1-2, with D hard to call. CDR1 is MNHEY, CDR2 SMNVEV, per germline (reference sequence). The V and J ends lost 1 base and 4 bases respectively, with 10 bases between them. CDR3 length: 14 amino acids.

The CDR3 protein is CASSLEEATAGSPLHF. The CDR3 nucleotides read TGCGCCAGCAGCTTGGAAGAGGCTACCGCCGGATCACCCCTCCACTTT. The rearrangement joins TRBV5-1 to TRBJ1-6; D is ambiguous. The V end lost 0 bases, the J end lost 10 bases, and 17 bases lay between the germline ends. Germline CDR1 is SGHRS and CDR2 is YFSETQ. This CDR3 spans 16 amino acids.